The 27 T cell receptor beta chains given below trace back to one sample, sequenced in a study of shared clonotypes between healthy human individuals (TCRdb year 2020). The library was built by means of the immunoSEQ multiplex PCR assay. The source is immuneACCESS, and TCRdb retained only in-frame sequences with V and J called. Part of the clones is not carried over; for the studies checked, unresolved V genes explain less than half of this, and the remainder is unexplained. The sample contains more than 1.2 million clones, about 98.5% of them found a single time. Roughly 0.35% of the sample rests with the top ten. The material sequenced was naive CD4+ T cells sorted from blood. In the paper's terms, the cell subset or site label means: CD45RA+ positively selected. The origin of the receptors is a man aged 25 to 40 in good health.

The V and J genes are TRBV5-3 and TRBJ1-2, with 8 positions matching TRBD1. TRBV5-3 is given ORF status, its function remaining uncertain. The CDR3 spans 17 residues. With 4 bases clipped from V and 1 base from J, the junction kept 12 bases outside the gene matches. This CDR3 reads CARSLRDRWVGNYGYTF. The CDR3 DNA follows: TGTGCCAGAAGCCTACGGGACAGGTGGGTGGGTAACTATGGCTACACCTTC.

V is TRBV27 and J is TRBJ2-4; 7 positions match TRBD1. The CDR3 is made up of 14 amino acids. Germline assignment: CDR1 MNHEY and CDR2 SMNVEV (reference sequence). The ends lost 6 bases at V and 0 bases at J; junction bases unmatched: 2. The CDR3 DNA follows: TGTGCCAGCAGAGACAGGGCAGCCAAAAACATTCAGTACTTC. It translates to CASRDRAAKNIQYF.

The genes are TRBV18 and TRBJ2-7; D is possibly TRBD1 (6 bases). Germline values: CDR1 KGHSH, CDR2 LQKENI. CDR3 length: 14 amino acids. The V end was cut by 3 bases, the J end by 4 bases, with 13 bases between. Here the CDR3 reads CASSPRQEDYEQYF. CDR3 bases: TGTGCCAGCTCACCTAGACAGGAGGATTACGAGCAGTACTTC.

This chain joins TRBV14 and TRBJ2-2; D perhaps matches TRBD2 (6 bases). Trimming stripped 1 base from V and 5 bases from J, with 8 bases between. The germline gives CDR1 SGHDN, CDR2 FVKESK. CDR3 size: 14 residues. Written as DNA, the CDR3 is TGTGCCAGCAGCCAAGCTCGGGGGACCGGGGAGCTGTTTTTT. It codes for CASSQARGTGELFF.

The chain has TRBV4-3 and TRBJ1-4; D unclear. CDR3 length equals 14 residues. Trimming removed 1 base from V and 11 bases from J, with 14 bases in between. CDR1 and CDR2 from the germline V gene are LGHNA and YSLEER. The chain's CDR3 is CASSQGGVMGKLFF. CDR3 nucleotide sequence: TGCGCCAGCAGCCAAGGCGGAGTCATGGGGAAACTGTTTTTT.

CDR3 in amino acids: CASSLAGGPREYEQYF. The CDR3 DNA is TGTGCCAGCAGCTTAGCGGGAGGGCCTCGGGAATACGAGCAGTACTTC. The genes are TRBV7-9 and TRBJ2-7; 7 bases align to TRBD2. The V segment lost 0 bases and the J segment 4 bases; nucleotides outside the gene matches: 9. The CDR3 is made up of 16 amino acids. Germline V CDR1 and CDR2: SEHNR, FQNEAQ (reference sequence).

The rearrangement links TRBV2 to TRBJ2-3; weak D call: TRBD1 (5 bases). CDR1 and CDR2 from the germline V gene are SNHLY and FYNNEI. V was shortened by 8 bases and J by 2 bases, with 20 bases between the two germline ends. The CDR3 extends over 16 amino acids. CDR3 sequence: CASFAEIVGLTDTQYF. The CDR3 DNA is TGTGCCAGCTTTGCTGAGATTGTGGGGCTCACAGATACGCAGTATTTT.

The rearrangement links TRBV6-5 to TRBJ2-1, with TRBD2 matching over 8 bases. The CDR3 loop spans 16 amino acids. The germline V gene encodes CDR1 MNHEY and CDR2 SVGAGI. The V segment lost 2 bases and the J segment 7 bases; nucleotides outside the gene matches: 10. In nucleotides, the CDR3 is TGTGCCAGCAGTTACGTAAGCGGGGGTGGAGGGAATGAGCAGTTCTTC. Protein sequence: CASSYVSGGGGNEQFF.

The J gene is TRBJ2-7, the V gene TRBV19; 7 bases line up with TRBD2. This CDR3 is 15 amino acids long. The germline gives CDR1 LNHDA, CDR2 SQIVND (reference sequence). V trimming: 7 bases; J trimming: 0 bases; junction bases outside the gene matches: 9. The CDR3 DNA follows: TGTGCCAGTAAACGGGTGGGCGGGAGCTCCTACGAGCAGTACTTC. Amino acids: CASKRVGGSSYEQYF.

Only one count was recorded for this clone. The CDR3 bases are TGTGCCAGCAGATTCGGGGTCTCTCAGCCCCAGCATTTT. Protein sequence: CASRFGVSQPQHF. The chain is built from TRBV28 and TRBJ1-5; unclear D gene. Germline CDR1 reads MDHEN; CDR2 reads SYDVKM. The CDR3 consists of 13 residues. Trimming took 6 bases from V and 6 from J, leaving 12 bases between them.

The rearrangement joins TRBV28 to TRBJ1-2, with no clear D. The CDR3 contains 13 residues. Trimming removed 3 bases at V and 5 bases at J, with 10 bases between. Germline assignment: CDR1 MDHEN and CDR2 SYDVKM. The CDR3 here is CASSFGESYGYTF. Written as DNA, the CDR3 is TGTGCCAGCAGTTTCGGCGAGAGTTATGGCTACACCTTC.

As DNA, the CDR3 is TGTGCCAGCAGCGTACTGGCGGACCCCTACGAGCAGTACTTC. This gives the protein CASSVLADPYEQYF. The chain has TRBV9 and TRBJ2-7; no definite D call. Per the germline V gene, CDR1 is SGDLS and CDR2 is YYNGEE. The CDR3 sequence is 14 residues long. Trimming left V 1 base short and J 2 bases short, with 10 bases between. Combining the CDR3 with reference TRBV9 and TRBJ2-7 gives the whole variable domain DSGVTQTPKHLITATGQRVTLRCSPRSGDLSVYWYQQSLDQGLQFLIQYYNGEERAKGNILERFSAQQFPDLHSELNLSSLELGDSALYFCASSVLADPYEQYFGPGTRLTVT.

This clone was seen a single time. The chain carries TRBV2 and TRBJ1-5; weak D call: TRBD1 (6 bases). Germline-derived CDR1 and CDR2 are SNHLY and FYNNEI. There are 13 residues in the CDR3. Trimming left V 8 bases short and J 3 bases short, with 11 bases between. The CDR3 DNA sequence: TGTGCCAGCTTCGGGGACACCAATCAGCCCCAGCATTTT. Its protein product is CASFGDTNQPQHF.

CDR3 coding DNA: TGCAGCGTGGGGTGGAAGACAGGGGGTTTTGGAAACACCATATATTTT. As protein: CSVGWKTGGFGNTIYF. This sequence joins TRBV29-1 and TRBJ1-3; TRBD1 aligns across 9 bases. Germline V CDR1 and CDR2: SQVTM, ANQGSEA. CDR3 length: 16 residues. The V segment lost 6 bases and the J segment 3 bases; nucleotides outside the gene matches: 12.

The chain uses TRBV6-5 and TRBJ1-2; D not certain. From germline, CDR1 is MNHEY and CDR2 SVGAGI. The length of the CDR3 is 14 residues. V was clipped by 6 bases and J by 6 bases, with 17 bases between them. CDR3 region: CASRRAGARDGYTF. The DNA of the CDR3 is TGTGCCAGCAGGCGGGCCGGAGCGAGGGATGGCTACACCTTC.

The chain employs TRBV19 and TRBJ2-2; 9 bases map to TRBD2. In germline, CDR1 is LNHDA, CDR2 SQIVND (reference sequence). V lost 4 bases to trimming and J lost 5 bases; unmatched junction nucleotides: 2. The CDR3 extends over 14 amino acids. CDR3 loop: CASSSGRATGELFF. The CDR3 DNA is TGTGCCAGTAGTAGCGGGAGGGCTACCGGGGAGCTGTTTTTT.

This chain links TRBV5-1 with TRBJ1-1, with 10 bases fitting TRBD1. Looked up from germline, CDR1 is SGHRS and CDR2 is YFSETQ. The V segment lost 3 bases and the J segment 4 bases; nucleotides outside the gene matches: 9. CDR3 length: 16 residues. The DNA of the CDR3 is TGCGCCAGCAGCTCGAGGACAGGGGGGTTTGCCACTGAAGCTTTCTTT. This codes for CASSSRTGGFATEAFF.

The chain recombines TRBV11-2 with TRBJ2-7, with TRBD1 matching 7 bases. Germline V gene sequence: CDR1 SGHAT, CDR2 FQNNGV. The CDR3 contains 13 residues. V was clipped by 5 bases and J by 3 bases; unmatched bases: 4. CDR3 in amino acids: CASSPWTGYEQYF. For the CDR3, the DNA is TGTGCCAGCAGCCCCTGGACAGGCTACGAGCAGTACTTC. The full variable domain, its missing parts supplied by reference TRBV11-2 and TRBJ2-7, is EAGVAQSPRYKIIEKRQSVAFWCNPISGHATLYWYQQILGQGPKLLIQFQNNGVVDDSQLPKDRFSAERLKGVDSTLKIQPAKLEDSAVYLCASSPWTGYEQYFGPGTRLTVT.

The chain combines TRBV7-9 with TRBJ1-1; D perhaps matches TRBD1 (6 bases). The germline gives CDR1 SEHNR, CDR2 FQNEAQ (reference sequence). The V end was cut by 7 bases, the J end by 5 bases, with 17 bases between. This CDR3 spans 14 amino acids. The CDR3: CASNLHQGMTEAFF. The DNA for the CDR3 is TGTGCCAGCAATTTACACCAGGGGATGACTGAAGCTTTCTTT. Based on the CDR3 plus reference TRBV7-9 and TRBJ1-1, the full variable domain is DTGVSQNPRHKITKRGQNVTFRCDPISEHNRLYWYRQTLGQGPEFLTYFQNEAQLEKSRLLSDRFSAERPKGSFSTLEIQRTEQGDSAMYLCASNLHQGMTEAFFGQGTRLTVV.

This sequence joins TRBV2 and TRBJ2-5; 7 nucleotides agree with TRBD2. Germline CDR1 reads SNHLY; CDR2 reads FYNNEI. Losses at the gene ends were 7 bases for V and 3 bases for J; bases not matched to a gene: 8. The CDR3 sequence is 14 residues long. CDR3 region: CASTYSAGEETQYF. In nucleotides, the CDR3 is TGTGCCAGCACCTACTCTGCGGGGGAAGAGACCCAGTACTTC.

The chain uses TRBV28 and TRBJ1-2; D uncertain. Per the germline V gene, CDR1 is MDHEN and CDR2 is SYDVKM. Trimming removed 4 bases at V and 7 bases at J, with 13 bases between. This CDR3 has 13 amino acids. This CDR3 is CASSWQSAVGYTF. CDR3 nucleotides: TGTGCCAGCAGTTGGCAGAGCGCGGTTGGCTACACCTTC.

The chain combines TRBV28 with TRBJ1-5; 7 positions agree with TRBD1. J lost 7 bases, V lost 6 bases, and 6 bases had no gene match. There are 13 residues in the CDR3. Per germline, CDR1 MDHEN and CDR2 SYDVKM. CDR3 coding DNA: TGTGCCAGCAGCTCGACAGGGTGGCAGCCCCAGCATTTT. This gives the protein CASSSTGWQPQHF.

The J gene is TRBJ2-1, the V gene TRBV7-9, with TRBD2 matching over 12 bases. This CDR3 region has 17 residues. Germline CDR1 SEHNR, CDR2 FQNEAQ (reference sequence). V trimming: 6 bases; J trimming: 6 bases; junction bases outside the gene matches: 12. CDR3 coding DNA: TGTGCCAGCAGACCCCGCCCCGGGACTAGCGGGTTCAATGAGCAGTTCTTC. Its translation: CASRPRPGTSGFNEQFF. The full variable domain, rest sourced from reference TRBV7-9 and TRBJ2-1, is DTGVSQNPRHKITKRGQNVTFRCDPISEHNRLYWYRQTLGQGPEFLTYFQNEAQLEKSRLLSDRFSAERPKGSFSTLEIQRTEQGDSAMYLCASRPRPGTSGFNEQFFGPGTRLTVL.

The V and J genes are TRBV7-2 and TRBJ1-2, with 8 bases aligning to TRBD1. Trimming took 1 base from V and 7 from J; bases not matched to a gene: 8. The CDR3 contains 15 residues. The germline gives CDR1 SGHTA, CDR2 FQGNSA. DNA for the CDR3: TGTGCCAGCAGCTTAGGGGTGCAGGGGGCGCTTGGCTACACCTTC. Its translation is CASSLGVQGALGYTF.

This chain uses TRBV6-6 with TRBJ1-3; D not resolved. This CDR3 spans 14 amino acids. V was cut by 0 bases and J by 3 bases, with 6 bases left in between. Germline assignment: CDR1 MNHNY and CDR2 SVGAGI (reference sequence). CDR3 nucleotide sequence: TGTGCCAGCAGTTACTCCGAGGGTGGAAACACCATATATTTT. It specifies CASSYSEGGNTIYF.

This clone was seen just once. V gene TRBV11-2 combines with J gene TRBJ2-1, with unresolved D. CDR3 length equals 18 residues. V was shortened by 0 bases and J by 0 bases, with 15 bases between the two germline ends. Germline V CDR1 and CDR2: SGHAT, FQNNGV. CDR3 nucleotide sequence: TGTGCCAGCAGCTTAGATCCTTCCAGGTCAGGCTCCTACAATGAGCAGTTCTTC. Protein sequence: CASSLDPSRSGSYNEQFF.

The CDR3 DNA reads TGTGCCAGCAGTCATTCCGGGACAGGGGGCAATCAGCCCCAGCATTTT. Residues: CASSHSGTGGNQPQHF. The chain links TRBV28 to TRBJ1-5, with 10 positions matching TRBD1. CDR3 length equals 16 residues. V shed 5 bases and J 2 bases; nucleotides not matched to a gene: 6. Germline assignment: CDR1 MDHEN and CDR2 SYDVKM.